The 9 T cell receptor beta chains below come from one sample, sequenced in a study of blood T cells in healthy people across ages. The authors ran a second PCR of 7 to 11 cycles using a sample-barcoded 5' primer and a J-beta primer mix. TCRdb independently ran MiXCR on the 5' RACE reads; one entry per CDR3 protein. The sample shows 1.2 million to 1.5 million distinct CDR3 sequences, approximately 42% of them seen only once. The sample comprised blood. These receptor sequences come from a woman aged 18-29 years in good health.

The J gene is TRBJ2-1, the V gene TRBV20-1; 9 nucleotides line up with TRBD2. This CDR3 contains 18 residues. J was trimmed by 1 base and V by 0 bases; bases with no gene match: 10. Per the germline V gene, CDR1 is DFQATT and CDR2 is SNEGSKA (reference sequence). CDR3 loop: CSARDLGLAGTSYNEQFF. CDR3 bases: TGCAGTGCTAGAGATCTAGGGCTAGCGGGGACATCCTACAATGAGCAGTTCTTC.

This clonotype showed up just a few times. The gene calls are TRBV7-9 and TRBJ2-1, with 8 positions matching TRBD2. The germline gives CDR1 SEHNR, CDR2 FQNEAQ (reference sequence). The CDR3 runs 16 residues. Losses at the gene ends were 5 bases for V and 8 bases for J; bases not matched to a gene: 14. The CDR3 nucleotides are TGTGCCAGCAGCGCCCGGGGACTAGGAAGGTTCGATGAGCAGTTCTTC. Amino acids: CASSARGLGRFDEQFF.

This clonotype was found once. The CDR3 region is CASSLYGRGRAPQYF. The CDR3 DNA is TGTGCCAGCAGTTTATATGGGCGAGGGAGGGCCCCGCAGTATTTT. The chain combines TRBV28 with TRBJ2-3, with 7 bases matching TRBD2. The length of the CDR3 is 15 residues. Germline V gene lookup returns CDR1 MDHEN and CDR2 SYDVKM. V lost 1 base to trimming and J lost 10 bases; unmatched junction nucleotides: 11.

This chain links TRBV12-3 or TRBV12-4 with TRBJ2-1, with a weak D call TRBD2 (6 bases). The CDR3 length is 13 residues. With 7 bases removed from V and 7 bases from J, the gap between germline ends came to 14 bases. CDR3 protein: CASTPAGLNEQFF. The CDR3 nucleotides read TGTGCCAGCACCCCAGCGGGCTTGAATGAGCAGTTCTTC.

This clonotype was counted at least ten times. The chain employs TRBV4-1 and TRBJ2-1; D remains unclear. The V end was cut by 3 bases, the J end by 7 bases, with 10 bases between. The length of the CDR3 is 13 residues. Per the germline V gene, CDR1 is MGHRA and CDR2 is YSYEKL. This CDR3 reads CASSHFGPNEQFF. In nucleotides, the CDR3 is TGCGCCAGCAGCCATTTTGGGCCGAATGAGCAGTTCTTC.

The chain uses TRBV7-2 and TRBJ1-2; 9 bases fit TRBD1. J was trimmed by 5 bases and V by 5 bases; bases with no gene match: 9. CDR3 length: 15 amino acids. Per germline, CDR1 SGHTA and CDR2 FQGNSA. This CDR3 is CASSPSGTGQYGYTF. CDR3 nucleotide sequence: TGTGCCAGCAGCCCCTCCGGGACAGGGCAATATGGCTACACCTTC.

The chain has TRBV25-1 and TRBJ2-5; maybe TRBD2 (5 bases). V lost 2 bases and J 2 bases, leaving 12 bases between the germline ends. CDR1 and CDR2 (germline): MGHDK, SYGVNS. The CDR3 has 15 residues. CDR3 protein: CASSEEGKGQETQYF. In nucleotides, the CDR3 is TGTGCCAGCAGTGAAGAGGGTAAAGGGCAAGAGACCCAGTACTTC.

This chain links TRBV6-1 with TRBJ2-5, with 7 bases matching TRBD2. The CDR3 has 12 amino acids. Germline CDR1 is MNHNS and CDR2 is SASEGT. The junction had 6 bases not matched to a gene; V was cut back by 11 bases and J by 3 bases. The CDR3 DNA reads TGTGCCGGGAGGGATTTTGAAGAGACCCAGTACTTC. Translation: CAGRDFEETQYF.

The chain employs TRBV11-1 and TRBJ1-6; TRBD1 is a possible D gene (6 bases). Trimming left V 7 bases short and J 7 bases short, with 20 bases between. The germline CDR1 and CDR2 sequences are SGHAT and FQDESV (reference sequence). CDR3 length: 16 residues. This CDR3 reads CASTTGHPTVNSPLHF. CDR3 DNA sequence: TGTGCCAGCACAACGGGACACCCAACCGTAAATTCACCCCTCCACTTT.